This T cell receptor beta chain was recorded in a study of T-cell memory formation after mild COVID-19. TCRdb called the 5' RACE reads again in MiXCR, with one record for every CDR3 protein. This repertoire shows some 180,000 distinct CDR3 sequences, 10% to 15% found once; its top ten account for approximately 3.4%. General observations from the study: Specificity for SARS-CoV-2 was not confirmed among the second-wave clones peaking on day 37.

This clonotype was counted at least ten times. Antigen: not known. The CDR3 has 14 amino acids. V was clipped by 3 bases and J by 3 bases, with 11 bases between them. V gene TRBV12-3 or TRBV12-4 combines with J gene TRBJ1-1; perhaps TRBD1 as D (6 bases). The receptor was derived from a young man who had mild COVID-19 (a few samples of this study predate the infection). Cell type and time point are not known. What was sequenced was PBMCs or a T cell subset sorted from them (not recorded which). CDR3 sequence reads: CASSFTGSDTEAFF. The DNA for the CDR3 is TGTGCCAGCAGTTTTACAGGGTCCGACACTGAAGCTTTCTTT.